This T cell receptor beta chain was profiled in a study of T cells in Graves' hyperthyroidism and ophthalmopathy. This CDR3 has 15 amino acids. The ends lost 2 bases at V and 8 bases at J; junction bases unmatched: 7. Germline V gives CDR1 LGHDT, CDR2 YNNKEL (reference sequence). RNA transcripts yielded amplified TCR beta CDR3 regions. The primer set for the first-round RT-PCR of the TCR CDR3 was HTBI. TCRdb recomputed calls from the multiplex PCR reads with MiXCR, one row per CDR3 protein. The data contain hundreds of thousands of distinct CDR3 sequences, 15% to 17% of them seen just once; the ten biggest clones take up about 30%. On this clonotype: One base away lies a much larger clone, so this may be a sequencing read error.

This TCR derives from a woman between 18 and 30 years old with Graves' hyperthyroidism that later progressed to Graves' ophthalmopathy. The sample consisted of blood. V gene TRBV3-1 combines with J gene TRBJ2-1, with 9 bases aligning to TRBD2. Here the CDR3 reads CASSQTSGFGYEQFF. The CDR3 DNA is TGTGCCAGCAGCCAAACTAGCGGGTTTGGCTATGAGCAGTTCTTC.